The clone carrying this T cell receptor (beta chain) appeared a single time. The antigen is unknown. The germline V and J ends were trimmed by 5 bases and 0 bases, with 11 bases remaining between them. The CDR3 is made up of 15 amino acids. Germline values: CDR1 LGHNT, CDR2 FRNRAP. The source of the sample is a study of cytomegalovirus exposure and HLA in healthy donors. Researchers ran the PCR with 60 Vbeta and 13 Jbeta primers. The table came from immunoSEQ multiplex PCR; TCRdb's copy has only in-frame clones and leaves some out. The table records about 150,000 clones, 82% of them present only once. Broader study findings: Most likely, a cluster of highly shared sequence variants arose as a sequencing artifact.

The receptor was derived from a male donor in good health and CMV-seronegative. The chain combines TRBV12-5 with TRBJ1-5, with D possibly TRBD1 on 5 matching bases. Source material: PBMCs. The CDR3 nucleotides read TGTGCTAGTGGTACCCAGGGTCTTAGCAATCAGCCCCAGCATTTT. Its translation is CASGTQGLSNQPQHF. The variable domain in full, with the rest retrieved from reference TRBV12-5 and TRBJ1-5, is DARVTQTPRHKVTEMGQEVTMRCQPILGHNTVFWYRQTMMQGLELLAYFRNRAPLDDSGMPKDRFSAEMPDATLATLKIQPSEPRDSAVYFCASGTQGLSNQPQHFGDGTRLSIL.